This TCR beta chain comes out of a study of blood T cell repertoires in COVID-19 (dated by TCRdb to about 2020). Background on the whole study: The collaborator samples originated in the United States, Italy and Spain and spanned the acute and convalescent phases of COVID-19. The prospective study material was composed of cDNA or gDNA derived from T cells, B-cell-depleted T cells, or PBMCs. Subjects who had been exposed to COVID-19, were actively infected with it, or had recovered from it provided the deeply sampled blood TCRbeta repertoires that made up the dataset. The repertoires were released in a freely available public database intended as a resource for research on the immune response to SARS-CoV-2. The samples were drawn from two sources: the first 160 participants of the ongoing ImmuneRACE study, and fewer than 1,500 subjects contributed by 6 global collaborators. The sample metadata nearly always contained a de-identified subject ID, COVID-19 status, age in years and sex. Where available, HLA class I and class II types were obtained from metadata supplied by the sample provider rather than from assay-based typing. Results and caveats for the whole study, not just this receptor: How much clinical and demographic metadata was included differed by source and by participant, and the metadata was provided uncurated.

The immunoSEQ Assay, a bias-controlled multiplex PCR, was used to amplify TCRbeta CDR3 regions from genomic DNA. Concerning the study's data processing: The number of nucleated cells in each sample was estimated from the amplification of reference gene primers within the assay. To quantify the absolute abundance of each unique TCRbeta CDR3 rearrangement, sequence reads were collapsed and filtered. Productive Simpson clonality was computed per sample as the square root of Simpson's diversity index over productive rearrangements. The table was pulled from immuneACCESS by TCRdb, which kept in-frame rearrangements only. Such tables lose some clones; where checked, under half of the loss comes from unresolved V genes, and the rest has no known cause. V, J and clone size are those of that table, while D and trimming were read from the DNA. The sample yields under 200,000 clones; roughly nine tenths were counted once. Around 3.5% of the sample lies in the top ten.

From a lookup of the germline V gene (reference sequence), CDR1 and CDR2 are MNHNY and SVGAGI. The CDR3 covers 15 residues, taking in both the cysteine and the phenylalanine. Only the CDR3 portion is preserved as DNA: 45 bases, with reading frame beginning at the first base. V has 7 bases trimmed and J has 2 bases trimmed; junction bases matching no gene number 7. Whole blood was collected in K2EDTA tubes by collaborating institutions according to the institutions' own protocols. For TCRbeta analysis, collaborator samples were shipped as frozen whole blood, as isolated PBMCs, or as DNA extracted from either sample type. The count of this clone is one. It lacks a known antigen. Within one base of it there is no much larger clone, and no base qualities were kept.

The sequenced material came from peripheral blood. The sequence came from an older man with acute or convalescent COVID-19. Recombination joined TRBV6-6 with TRBJ2-5; TRBD1 aligns with 10 central bases. The sequenced DNA: TGTGCCAGCACCGGGACAGGGGCCGGTCAAGAGACCCAGTACTTC. This yields the protein CASTGTGAGQETQYF.